This T cell receptor beta chain was recorded in a study of shared T cell receptors in the human thymus. Assay used: immunoSEQ multiplex PCR; TCRdb lists only in-frame clones, some missing. The repertoire consists of hundreds of thousands of clones, with 88% occurring once and the leading ten covering 0.0095% to 0.013%. Per the germline V gene, CDR1 is MNHEY and CDR2 is SVGAGI. Trimming cost V 8 bases and J 5 bases; bases outside gene matches: 2. The CDR3 is made up of 11 amino acids. These same records also appear under a second study, on human thymus T cells. From that report: Congenital heart defects were the reason for the corrective surgery that the donors, healthy Finnish infants, were having. The thymus tissue came from resections taken during corrective heart surgery. Blood and thymic repertoires both appeared biased in V and J gene usage. Overlap was high between thymic repertoires from unrelated individuals, as reported in related research.

Specimen: thymocytes. This receptor was obtained from a boy younger than two with a congenital heart defect. The rearrangement joins TRBV6-5 to TRBJ2-5; 7 bases agree with TRBD2. The CDR3 nucleotides are TGTGCCAGCGAAGCGGGGGAGACCCAGTACTTC. Translation gives CASEAGETQYF.